This T cell receptor (beta chain) was sequenced in a study of tumor-infiltrating lymphocytes in glioblastoma multiforme. General observations from the study: Clone frequencies may be distorted by unequal TCR transcripts per cell. Just one glioblastoma patient contributed to the TCR-mutation comparison.

TCRB libraries came from RNA via three nested multiplex PCR rounds. Input was around 0.5 ug total RNA, reverse-transcribed with a C-beta primer. TCRdb fed the multiplex PCR reads into MiXCR, producing one record per CDR3 protein. The sample contains about 15,000 distinct CDR3 sequences, 73% of which appear only once. As to this clonotype: Its target is unknown.

The germline V gene encodes CDR1 SGHAT and CDR2 FQNNGV. The V end lost 7 bases, the J end lost 6 bases, and 21 bases lay between the germline ends. The CDR3 is 15 residues long. Sequencing was done on a sample of brain tumor tissue. The chain couples TRBV11-2 to TRBJ2-5; possible D gene TRBD2, 5 bases. The clonotype comes from a male donor with glioblastoma. CDR3 sequence: CASMRGRDNSKTQYF. In DNA form, the CDR3 reads TGTGCCAGCATGAGAGGTCGGGATAACAGTAAGACCCAGTACTTC.